The clone carrying this T cell receptor beta chain appeared once. Its target is not known. The data were obtained in a study of T cell responses to AZD1222 COVID-19 vaccine. CDR1 and CDR2 from the germline V gene are MDHEN and SYDVKM. After removal of 3 bases from V and 6 bases from J, the junction contained 11 bases not matched to a gene. This CDR3 comprises 16 residues. Study conclusions and caveats: After two AZD1222 doses, spike-specific TCR breadth and depth rose versus day 0. Spike as a whole was targeted by vaccine-associated CD4 TCRs, dominant at 160-218 and 743-854.

TCRdb keeps only in-frame clones here, not all; method: immunoSEQ multiplex PCR. The sample has roughly 100,000 clones; approximately 90% are singletons. The sequence came from an adult in good health. The rearrangement joins TRBV28 to TRBJ1-5, with 7 bases aligning to TRBD1. Sample: peripheral blood, taken on day 0 of AZD1222 vaccination. CDR3 sequence (DNA): TGTGCCAGCAGTTTGACAGGGAAGGGGAAGGGTCAGCCCCAGCATTTT. Encoded protein: CASSLTGKGKGQPQHF.